This T cell receptor (beta chain) was captured by sequencing in a study of blood T cell repertoires in COVID-19. Trimming took 1 base from V and 4 from J, leaving 6 bases between them. The CDR3 is 13 amino acids. Germline CDR1 is MNHEY and CDR2 is SVGEGT. The protocol was immunoSEQ multiplex PCR, while the TCRdb copy is restricted to in-frame clones and leaves out a portion. The sample includes more than 150,000 clones, 80% to 90% seen only once; the top ten take about 15%. The specimen sequenced was peripheral blood. This receptor was identified in a man aged 25 to 40 with active or convalescent COVID-19. The J gene is TRBJ2-3, the V gene TRBV6-2 or TRBV6-3; tentative D call: TRBD1 (5 bases). In nucleotides, the CDR3 is TGTGCCAGCAGTTACTGGGGCCCAGATACGCAGTATTTT. It is translated as CASSYWGPDTQYF.